The 30 T cell receptor beta chains given below trace back to one sample, sequenced in a study of blood T cell repertoires in COVID-19. Profiling relied on immunoSEQ multiplex PCR, and the TCRdb table lists in-frame clones only, not all of them. In the table there are about 330,000 clones, more than 90% of which are singletons. Sequencing was done on a sample of PBMCs or T cells enriched from blood (not recorded which). All receptors derive from a woman aged 25 to 45 who had recovered from COVID-19.

The V gene is TRBV6-2 or TRBV6-3, the J gene TRBJ1-1; D is undetermined. V lost 5 bases to trimming and J lost 5 bases, with 21 bases between them. Germline V gene data show CDR1 as MNHEY and CDR2 as SVGEGT. There are 16 residues in the CDR3. The CDR3 sequence is CASSDPTMRAGTEAFF. The CDR3 nucleotides read TGTGCCAGCAGTGACCCGACGATGCGGGCGGGGACTGAAGCTTTCTTT.

The chain is built from TRBV4-2 and TRBJ1-2; TRBD1 aligns across 8 bases. Per germline, CDR1 LGHNA and CDR2 YNFKEQ. CDR3 length: 17 residues. V lost 3 bases and J lost 4; bases outside the gene matches: 13. In DNA form, the CDR3 reads TGTGCCAGCAGCCAGCCCGGGACAGGTTTATTCGGCTATGGCTACACCTTC. It translates to CASSQPGTGLFGYGYTF.

The chain uses TRBV27 and TRBJ2-5, with D hard to call. The germline gives CDR1 MNHEY, CDR2 SMNVEV (reference sequence). Trimming pared 0 bases from V and 5 bases from J, leaving 10 bases between. There are 14 residues in the CDR3. CDR3 in amino acids: CASSLSPYWETQYF. CDR3 nucleotides: TGTGCCAGCAGTTTATCCCCCTATTGGGAGACCCAGTACTTC.

This chain connects TRBV7-9 to TRBJ2-1; 8 nucleotides line up with TRBD2. The trim removed 2 bases at V and 6 bases at J, leaving 12 bases unmatched. The CDR3 contains 17 residues. The germline CDR1 and CDR2 sequences are SEHNR and FQNEAQ (reference sequence). The CDR3 protein is CASSLTGGRRGLNEQFF. The CDR3 nucleotides are TGTGCCAGCAGCTTAACGGGAGGGCGGCGAGGCCTCAATGAGCAGTTCTTC.

The chain has TRBV25-1 and TRBJ2-7; D is perhaps TRBD2 (5 bases). The CDR3 consists of 11 residues. From germline, CDR1 is MGHDK and CDR2 SYGVNS. Trimming stripped 7 bases from V and 5 bases from J, with 9 bases between. The CDR3 bases are TGTGCCAGCAAACGAGGGAACGAGCAGTACTTC. Protein sequence: CASKRGNEQYF.

This chain uses TRBV6-5 with TRBJ2-7; unclear D gene. Trimming took off 6 bases at V and 3 bases at J, with 12 bases between the two ends. This CDR3 is built from 13 residues. Germline CDR1 and CDR2: MNHEY and SVGAGI. CDR3 in DNA: TGTGCCAGCAGGGCCGTGGGCGACTACGAGCAGTACTTC. Encoded protein: CASRAVGDYEQYF.

The rearrangement uses TRBV19 and TRBJ2-7, with TRBD2 matching over 7 bases. This CDR3 has 12 residues. Germline V gene data show CDR1 as LNHDA and CDR2 as SQIVND (reference sequence). The V and J ends lost 8 bases and 2 bases, in that order; junction bases with no gene match: 3. The CDR3 protein is CASSAGAYEQYF. CDR3 bases: TGTGCCAGTTCCGCGGGAGCCTACGAGCAGTACTTC.

The chain has TRBV11-3 and TRBJ2-7; 8 nucleotides line up with TRBD1. The CDR3 covers 15 residues. Germline lookup yields CDR1 SGHNT and CDR2 YENEEA. J gave up 3 bases and V 1 base, and 5 bases lay outside the gene matches. The CDR3 spells CASSLAADRDYEQYF. In DNA, the CDR3 is TGTGCCAGCAGCTTAGCTGCGGACAGGGACTACGAGCAGTACTTC.

This clone was found a few times. V usage is TRBV29-1 and J usage is TRBJ2-7; D might be TRBD1 (5 bases). V was shortened by 7 bases and J by 6 bases, with 22 bases between the two germline ends. The CDR3 spans 14 residues. The germline CDR1 and CDR2 sequences are SQVTM and ANQGSEA. CDR3 sequence (DNA): TGCAGCGCCTCCAGGGAAAACCCTGGAACCGAGCAGTACTTC. Its protein product is CSASRENPGTEQYF.

This chain uses TRBV4-2 with TRBJ2-6, with TRBD1 matching over 11 bases. The length of the CDR3 is 18 residues. Germline V lookup: CDR1 LGHNA, CDR2 YNFKEQ. V trimming: 3 bases; J trimming: 1 base; junction bases outside the gene matches: 5. As DNA, the CDR3 is TGTGCCAGCAGCCAGCAGGGACAGGGGGTATCTGGGGCCAACGTCCTGACTTTC. Residues: CASSQQGQGVSGANVLTF.

In its sample, this clone was seen once. The gene calls are TRBV19 and TRBJ2-2, with TRBD1 matching 8 bases. V dropped 3 bases and J dropped 1; count of bases not matched to a gene: 13. There are 19 residues in the CDR3. CDR1 LNHDA and CDR2 SQIVND come from the germline V gene (reference sequence). CDR3 sequence reads: CASSISRQGILLNTGELFF. The CDR3 DNA reads as TGTGCCAGTAGTATTTCGAGACAGGGGATCCTATTGAACACCGGGGAGCTGTTTTTT.

The chain carries TRBV27 and TRBJ1-3; D ambiguous. The CDR3 loop spans 13 amino acids. Germline loops: CDR1 MNHEY, CDR2 SMNVEV (reference sequence). V was shortened by 8 bases and J by 0 bases, with 8 bases between the two germline ends. Here the CDR3 DNA reads TGTGCCAGCCCACCTAGCTCTGGAAACACCATATATTTT. Translated, it gives CASPPSSGNTIYF.

The V gene is TRBV18, the J gene TRBJ2-4, with TRBD1 as a possible D gene (5 bases). Germline V CDR1 and CDR2: KGHSH, LQKENI. The germline V and J ends were trimmed by 2 bases and 10 bases, with 18 bases remaining between them. The CDR3 loop spans 15 amino acids. CDR3 loop: CASSPGSAGFGIQYF. The CDR3 DNA follows: TGTGCCAGCTCACCAGGATCCGCAGGGTTTGGAATTCAGTACTTC.

The rearrangement uses TRBV28 and TRBJ2-7; a weak D match, TRBD2 (7 bases). Germline V CDR1 and CDR2: MDHEN, SYDVKM. V dropped 3 bases and J dropped 6 bases, with 12 bases sitting between them. The length of the CDR3 is 13 residues. CDR3 region: CASSLGGASEQYF. The CDR3, as DNA: TGTGCCAGCAGTTTGGGGGGGGCATCCGAGCAGTACTTC. Together with reference TRBV28 and TRBJ2-7, the CDR3 gives the full variable domain: DVKVTQSSRYLVKRTGEKVFLECVQDMDHENMFWYRQDPGLGLRLIYFSYDVKMKEKGDIPEGYSVSREKKERFSLILESASTNQTSMYLCASSLGGASEQYFGPGTRLTVT.

The chain uses TRBV6-5 and TRBJ1-1, with unresolved D. Germline lookup yields CDR1 MNHEY and CDR2 SVGAGI. V lost 0 bases and J 5 bases, leaving 13 bases between the germline ends. The CDR3 length is 15 residues. This CDR3 is CASSYSSLGRTEAFF. In nucleotides, the CDR3 is TGTGCCAGCAGTTACTCGAGTCTAGGGAGAACTGAAGCTTTCTTT.

V gene TRBV4-3 combines with J gene TRBJ2-7, with TRBD2 matching over 12 bases. V was pared by 0 bases and J by 4 bases, with 19 bases of the junction left unmatched. Germline lookup yields CDR1 LGHNA and CDR2 YSLEER. This CDR3 is built from 21 residues. In nucleotides, the CDR3 is TGCGCCAGCAGCCAAGATGCGGGGAGACTAGCGGGGGCCCCGTGGGGATACGAGCAGTACTTC. It codes for CASSQDAGRLAGAPWGYEQYF.

This sequence joins TRBV6-5 and TRBJ1-2; a weak D match, TRBD1 (6 bases). Per germline, CDR1 MNHEY and CDR2 SVGAGI. The CDR3 runs 15 residues. With 6 bases removed from V and 3 bases from J, the gap between germline ends came to 17 bases. CDR3 nucleotides: TGTGCCAGCAGCCCCGTGGGGGCTAAGTACTATGGCTACACCTTC. Translating it yields CASSPVGAKYYGYTF.

The rearrangement uses TRBV28 and TRBJ1-6, with TRBD1 identical over 7 bases. Trimming removed 5 bases from V and 8 bases from J; junction bases left unmatched: 9. Germline CDR1 reads MDHEN; CDR2 reads SYDVKM. CDR3 size: 15 residues. The CDR3 loop is CASSPYRDSHSPLHF. CDR3 bases: TGTGCCAGCAGTCCCTACCGGGACAGCCATTCACCCCTCCACTTT.

The rearrangement links TRBV28 to TRBJ1-4, with a weak D call TRBD1 (5 bases). V lost 9 bases and J 3 bases, leaving 17 bases between the germline ends. The CDR3 sequence is 15 residues long. Germline CDR1 MDHEN, CDR2 SYDVKM. CDR3 DNA: TGTGCCAGTTCGTCTGGGGGGAGGGCTAATGAAAAACTGTTTTTT. It is translated as CASSSGGRANEKLFF.

This rearrangement joins TRBV7-3 to TRBJ2-1, with a possible D match to TRBD1 (5 bases). Between the trimmed V and J ends, which lost 5 bases and 6 bases, there was a span of 11 bases. Germline loops: CDR1 SGHTA, CDR2 FQGTGA. The CDR3 is made up of 13 amino acids. This CDR3 is CASSPDSSNEQFF. The CDR3 nucleotides read TGTGCCAGCAGCCCTGACAGTTCCAATGAGCAGTTCTTC.

This clone was counted once. CDR3 nucleotides: TGTGCCAGCTTCCTTAGGGCTAGCGGGCAAGAGACCCAGTACTTC. It yields the protein CASFLRASGQETQYF. The gene calls are TRBV18 and TRBJ2-5; 8 bases are shared with TRBD2. Germline V gene sequence: CDR1 KGHSH, CDR2 LQKENI. The trim removed 7 bases at V and 2 bases at J, leaving 9 bases unmatched. This CDR3 has 15 amino acids.

The V gene is TRBV9, the J gene TRBJ2-3; perhaps TRBD2 as D (7 bases). Germline V gene lookup returns CDR1 SGDLS and CDR2 YYNGEE. The germline V and J ends were trimmed by 4 bases and 6 bases, with 21 bases remaining between them. This CDR3 contains 16 residues. Here the CDR3 reads CASSQRGGGPVDTQYF. In DNA, the CDR3 is TGTGCCAGCAGCCAGCGGGGCGGGGGCCCAGTGGATACGCAGTATTTT.

The chain has TRBV7-3 and TRBJ2-1; tentative D call: TRBD2 (6 bases). Looked up from germline, CDR1 is SGHTA and CDR2 is FQGTGA. The V end was cut by 2 bases, the J end by 7 bases, with 18 bases between. The CDR3 sequence is 16 residues long. CDR3 nucleotide sequence: TGTGCCAGCAGCTTAGTGGGTAGCGGCCTCTTGAATGAGCAGTTCTTC. It translates to CASSLVGSGLLNEQFF. Full variable domain (remainder filled in from reference TRBV7-3 and TRBJ2-1): GAGVSQTPSNKVTEKGKYVELRCDPISGHTALYWYRQSLGQGPEFLIYFQGTGAADDSGLPNDRFFAVRPEGSVSTLKIQRTERGDSAVYLCASSLVGSGLLNEQFFGPGTRLTVL.

The genes are TRBV3-1 (or the pseudogene TRBV3-2) and TRBJ2-1; 10 bases are a match to TRBD2. There are 18 residues in the CDR3. V lost 4 bases and J lost 8; bases outside the gene matches: 17. Germline loops: CDR1 LGHDT, CDR2 YNNKEL (reference sequence). The CDR3 DNA reads TGTGCCAGCAGCCGATCCATTCTAGCGGGGGCAATGGAGGATGAGCAGTTCTTC. Residues: CASSRSILAGAMEDEQFF.

The chain links TRBV27 to TRBJ2-3; 9 bases line up with TRBD2. J was trimmed by 1 base and V by 4 bases; bases with no gene match: 6. CDR1 is MNHEY and CDR2 is SMNVEV in the germline V gene (reference sequence). The CDR3 totals 16 residues. The CDR3 nucleotides read TGTGCCAGCAGTTGGTATAGCGGGAGTGGCACAGATACGCAGTATTTT. It is translated as CASSWYSGSGTDTQYF.

The chain joins TRBV19 to TRBJ1-5; the match to TRBD1 covers 9 bases. J lost 8 bases, V lost 3 bases, and 14 bases had no gene match. Germline CDR1 reads LNHDA; CDR2 reads SQIVND (reference sequence). The CDR3 is 17 residues long. As DNA, the CDR3 is TGTGCCAGTAGTATCCCTCGAACCGGGACAGGGAAAGAGCCCCAGCATTTT. This gives the protein CASSIPRTGTGKEPQHF.

On this clone itself: A read error may explain this, as a much larger clone is one base away. The chain couples TRBV12-3 or TRBV12-4 to TRBJ2-5; perhaps TRBD2 as D (5 bases). Trimming cost V 3 bases and J 2 bases, with 7 bases left between them. CDR3 length: 13 residues. CDR3 DNA: TGTGCCAGCAGTTTTTCGGGGCAAGAGACCCAGTACTTC. Protein: CASSFSGQETQYF.

The rearrangement uses TRBV7-3 and TRBJ2-2, with a weak D call TRBD1 (6 bases). Between the trimmed V and J ends, which lost 5 bases and 0 bases, there was a span of 10 bases. This CDR3 contains 15 residues. Germline values: CDR1 SGHTA, CDR2 FQGTGA. CDR3 nucleotide sequence: TGTGCCAGCAGCCCTACAGGGCCGAACACCGGGGAGCTGTTTTTT. As protein: CASSPTGPNTGELFF.

V is TRBV19 and J is TRBJ1-1; 7 positions agree with TRBD1. CDR1 and CDR2 from the germline V gene are LNHDA and SQIVND (reference sequence). V gave up 4 bases and J gave up 4 bases; unmatched junction bases: 6. This CDR3 region has 14 residues. The CDR3 nucleotides are TGTGCCAGTAGTACCCCAGGGGGTATCACTGAAGCTTTCTTT. It specifies CASSTPGGITEAFF.

This clone appeared a single time. The chain uses TRBV5-1 and TRBJ1-2; D is unresolved. Trimming stripped 0 bases from V and 5 bases from J, with 11 bases between. Germline CDR1 SGHRS, CDR2 YFSETQ. The CDR3 has 14 residues. The CDR3 sequence is CASSLGRDWYGYTF. The CDR3 bases are TGCGCCAGCAGCTTGGGTCGGGATTGGTATGGCTACACCTTC.